This is a list of T cell receptor beta chains from one sample in a study of T cells in narcolepsy. TCRdb keeps only in-frame clones here, not all; method: immunoSEQ multiplex PCR. The sample shows some 17,000 clones, approximately 77% of them seen only once. Sequenced input: CD45RA- memory CD8+ T cells from PBMCs. These receptor sequences come from a human donor with narcolepsy. CDR3s include the opening cysteine and the closing phenylalanine or tryptophan. The D gene is left open where the match is weak. Clone size is given for some rows only: seen once, a few or many times, or a class if the clone is expanded.

NA	NA	TRBV6-1	TRBJ1-6	TGTGCCAGCAGCCCTGGGGGGGGGAATTCACCCCTCCACTTT	CASSPGGGNSPLHF
NA	once	TRBV13	TRBJ1-2	TGTGCCAGCAGCCGGGAGTGGTTTGGCTACACCTTC	CASSREWFGYTF
NA	few	TRBV5-6	TRBJ2-2	TGTGCCAGCAGCTTGGGGCAGAATACCGGGGAGCTGTTTTTT	CASSLGQNTGELFF
TRBD2	once	TRBV7-2	TRBJ2-7	TGTGCCAGCAGCTTCGGGCTAGCGGGACACTCCTACGAGCAGTACTTC	CASSFGLAGHSYEQYF
NA	once	TRBV6-5	TRBJ2-3	TGTGCCAGCAGTTGGGTGGGCCGGGGTAGCACAGATACGCAGTATTTT	CASSWVGRGSTDTQYF
TRBD2	NA	TRBV14	TRBJ2-5	TGTGCCAGCAGCCCGGGACTAGCATTCGGAGAGACCCAGTACTTC	CASSPGLAFGETQYF
TRBD1	NA	TRBV4-1	TRBJ1-1	TGCGCCAGCAGCCAAGCGGCCGGGACAGGGGGTTACTTCACTGAAGCTTTCTTT	CASSQAAGTGGYFTEAFF
TRBD1	few	TRBV6-1	TRBJ1-1	TGTGCCAGCAGCCCCCCGGGACAGGGTAACACTGAAGCTTTCTTT	CASSPPGQGNTEAFF
NA	NA	TRBV6-6	TRBJ1-1	TGTGCCAGCACCCAACCCGACAATATAGGCACCACTGAAGCTTTCTTT	CASTQPDNIGTTEAFF
NA	NA	TRBV12-5	TRBJ2-2	TGTGCTAGTGGTTTGGAGGGGCCCGGGGAGCTGTTTTTT	CASGLEGPGELFF
TRBD1	NA	TRBV5-6	TRBJ1-2	TGTGCCAGCAGCTCCACGGACAGGGGGTTTGTCTATGGCTACACCTTC	CASSSTDRGFVYGYTF
NA	NA	TRBV5-6	TRBJ1-1	TGTGCCAGCAGCCTTGGTATTATTGGAGAAGCTTTCTTT	CASSLGIIGEAFF